These 5 T cell receptor beta chains were all obtained from the same sample, sequenced in a study of shared clonotypes between healthy human individuals. TCRdb keeps only in-frame clones here, not all; method: immunoSEQ multiplex PCR. The sample shows about 1.1 million clones, 75% to 85% of them seen only once. Sequenced material: memory CD4+ T cells from PBMCs. Described subset: CD45RA-negative fraction. The receptors stem from a man between 18 and 35 years old in good health. Some clones in this sample may be carry-over from other donors' samples.

In this sample, this clone turned up once. DNA for the CDR3: TGCGCCAGCAGCTTGGGGTTGTCCGGACACGAGCAGTACTTC. Its translation: CASSLGLSGHEQYF. J is TRBJ2-7 and V is TRBV5-1, with D hard to call. The CDR3 sequence is 14 residues long. The V end was cut by 0 bases, the J end by 5 bases, with 12 bases between. Germline-derived CDR1 and CDR2 are SGHRS and YFSETQ. Complete variable domain (other parts from reference TRBV5-1 and TRBJ2-7): KAGVTQTPRYLIKTRGQQVTLSCSPISGHRSVSWYQQTPGQGLQFLFEYFSETQRNKGNFPGRFSGRQFSNSRSEMNVSTLELGDSALYLCASSLGLSGHEQYFGPGTRLTVT.

The genes are TRBV13 and TRBJ1-2; D is perhaps TRBD1 (6 bases). The V gene lost 2 bases and the J gene lost 0 bases, with 16 bases spanning the gap. Germline CDR1 PRHDT, CDR2 FYEKMQ (reference sequence). The CDR3 is 17 residues long. CDR3 sequence (DNA): TGTGCCAGCAGCTTATCTGGGACAACGAGTACTAACTATGGCTACACCTTC. As protein: CASSLSGTTSTNYGYTF.

The chain employs TRBV27 and TRBJ2-3, with D perhaps matching TRBD1 (6 bases). The CDR3 spans 17 residues. Trimming removed 3 bases from V and 4 bases from J, with 20 bases in between. Germline values: CDR1 MNHEY, CDR2 SMNVEV (reference sequence). The CDR3 loop reads CASSFDSRVRGPDTQYF. CDR3 bases: TGTGCCAGCAGTTTTGACTCTCGGGTCAGGGGCCCAGATACGCAGTATTTT.

This sequence joins TRBV2 and TRBJ2-7; 11 bases line up with TRBD2. The V segment lost 6 bases and the J segment 7 bases; nucleotides outside the gene matches: 14. Germline V CDR1 and CDR2: SNHLY, FYNNEI. The CDR3 covers 16 residues. CDR3 DNA: TGTGCCAGCAGCTCCGGGGTAGCGGGAGGGCCGGGAGAGCAGTACTTC. Amino acids: CASSSGVAGGPGEQYF.

The chain links TRBV27 to TRBJ1-2; D may be TRBD1 (5 bases). The V gene lost 0 bases and the J gene lost 2 bases, with 10 bases spanning the gap. This CDR3 is built from 15 residues. Germline assignment: CDR1 MNHEY and CDR2 SMNVEV (reference sequence). CDR3: CASSLSRAGNYGYTF. DNA for the CDR3: TGTGCCAGCAGTTTATCGAGGGCAGGGAACTATGGCTACACCTTC.